Presented here are 5 T cell receptor beta chains from one specimen sequenced in a study of blood T cells in healthy people across ages. Next came a second PCR, run for about 7 to 12 cycles, which used a sample-barcoded 5' primer along with a J-beta primer mix. TCRdb reprocessed the 5' RACE reads with MiXCR, giving one entry per CDR3 protein. Of roughly 1,800,000 distinct CDR3 sequences listed, around half are singletons. Sequencing was carried out using blood. The receptors were sampled from a woman aged 35 to 49 in good health.

For the CDR3, the DNA is TGCGCCAGCAGCCAAGAGGACGGATTCTATGGCTACACCTTC. It is translated as CASSQEDGFYGYTF. The rearrangement uses TRBV4-1 and TRBJ1-2, with unresolved D. Trimming stripped 0 bases from V and 4 bases from J, with 9 bases between. The CDR3 length is 14 residues. Germline loops: CDR1 MGHRA, CDR2 YSYEKL.

V and J are TRBV6-2 or TRBV6-3 and TRBJ2-5; 7 bases fit TRBD1. The V segment lost 6 bases and the J segment 10 bases; nucleotides outside the gene matches: 8. CDR1 and CDR2 from the germline V gene are MNHEY and SVGEGT. The CDR3 spans 12 residues. The CDR3 sequence: CASSETGLVQYF. CDR3 sequence (DNA): TGTGCCAGCAGCGAGACAGGGTTAGTCCAGTACTTC.

V usage is TRBV5-1 and J usage is TRBJ2-4, with D possibly being TRBD1 or TRBD2 (6 bases each). The end of the DNA is better explained by TRBJ2-7, so the J call may be wrong. The CDR3 is 15 residues long. Germline CDR1 and CDR2: SGHRS and YFSETQ. The CDR3 reads CASSRGPGVSYEQYF. The CDR3 DNA reads as TGCGCCAGCAGCCGGGGGCCCGGGGTTAGCTACGAGCAGTACTTC.

The V call is TRBV6-2 or TRBV6-3, the J call TRBJ2-4, with D uncertain. Per the germline V gene, CDR1 is MNHEY and CDR2 is SVGEGT. Between the trimmed V and J ends, which lost 6 bases and 4 bases, there was a span of 19 bases. The CDR3 totals 16 residues. CDR3 nucleotide sequence: TGTGCCAGCAGCCCCGCCGGGTCGGGCAGTAAAAACATTCAGTACTTC. This encodes CASSPAGSGSKNIQYF.

The chain carries TRBV3-1 and TRBJ2-7; 7 bases are shared with TRBD1. The J call may be incorrect, as the DNA end agrees better with TRBJ2-5. There are 14 residues in the CDR3. The V gene's germline CDR1 is LGHDT and CDR2 YNNKEL (reference sequence). For the CDR3, the DNA is TGTGCCAGCATTCAACCGGGACAGTCGGAGACCCAGTACTTC. As protein: CASIQPGQSETQYF.